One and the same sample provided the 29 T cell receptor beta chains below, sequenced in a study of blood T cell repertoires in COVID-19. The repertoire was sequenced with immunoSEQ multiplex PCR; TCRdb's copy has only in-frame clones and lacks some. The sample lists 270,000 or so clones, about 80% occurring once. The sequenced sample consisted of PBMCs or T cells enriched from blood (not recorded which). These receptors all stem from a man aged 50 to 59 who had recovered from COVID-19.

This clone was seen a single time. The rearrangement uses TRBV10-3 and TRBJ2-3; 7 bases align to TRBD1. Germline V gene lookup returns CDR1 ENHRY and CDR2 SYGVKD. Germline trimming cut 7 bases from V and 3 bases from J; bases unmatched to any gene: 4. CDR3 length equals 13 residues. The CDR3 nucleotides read TGTGCCATCACTTCGGGACAGACAGATACGCAGTATTTT. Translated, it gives CAITSGQTDTQYF.

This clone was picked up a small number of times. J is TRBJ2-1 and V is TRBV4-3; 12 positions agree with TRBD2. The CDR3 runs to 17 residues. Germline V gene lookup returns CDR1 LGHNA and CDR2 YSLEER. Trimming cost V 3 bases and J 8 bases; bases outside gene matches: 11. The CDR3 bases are TGCGCCAGCAGCCATGACCTTCCTAGCGGGAGGGCCGATGAGCAGTTCTTC. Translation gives CASSHDLPSGRADEQFF.

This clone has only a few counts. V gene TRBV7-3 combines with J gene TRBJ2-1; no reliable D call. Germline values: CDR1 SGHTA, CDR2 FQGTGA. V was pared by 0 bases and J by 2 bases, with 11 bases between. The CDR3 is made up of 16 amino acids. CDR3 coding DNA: TGTGCCAGCAGCTTAACAGTGCAGGTCCCCTACAATGAGCAGTTCTTC. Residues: CASSLTVQVPYNEQFF.

CDR3 region: CASSKDPGGGGQPQHF. CDR3 in DNA: TGTGCCAGCAGCAAAGATCCGGGTGGGGGGGGTCAGCCCCAGCATTTT. This sequence joins TRBV21-1 and TRBJ1-5. TRBV21-1 is flagged as a pseudogene. The CDR3 runs 16 residues.

CDR3 sequence reads: CASSLEDKLFF. Here the CDR3 DNA reads TGTGCCAGCAGTTTGGAGGATAAACTGTTTTTT. The genes are TRBV28 and TRBJ1-4; D not certain. The CDR3 length is 11 residues. Between the trimmed V and J ends, which lost 3 bases and 11 bases, there was a span of 7 bases. CDR1 is MDHEN, CDR2 SYDVKM, per germline.

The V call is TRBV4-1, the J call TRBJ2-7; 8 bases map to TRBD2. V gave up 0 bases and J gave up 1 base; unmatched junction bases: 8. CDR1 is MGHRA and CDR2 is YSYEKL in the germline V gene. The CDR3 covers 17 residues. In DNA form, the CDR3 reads TGCGCCAGCAGCCAAGATCGAGTTAGCGGGACATCCTACGAGCAGTACTTC. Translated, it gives CASSQDRVSGTSYEQYF.

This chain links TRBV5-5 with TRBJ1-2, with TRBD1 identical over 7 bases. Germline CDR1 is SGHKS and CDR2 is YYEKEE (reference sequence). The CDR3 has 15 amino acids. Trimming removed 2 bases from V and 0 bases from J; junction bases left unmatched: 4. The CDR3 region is CASSLQGLPNYGYTF. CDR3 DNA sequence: TGTGCCAGCAGCTTACAGGGGCTCCCTAACTATGGCTACACCTTC.

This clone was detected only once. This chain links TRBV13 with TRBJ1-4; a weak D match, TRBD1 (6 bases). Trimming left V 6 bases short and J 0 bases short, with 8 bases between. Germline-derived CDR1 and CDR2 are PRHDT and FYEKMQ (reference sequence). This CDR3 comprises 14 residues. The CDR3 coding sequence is TGTGCCAGCAGTCCAGGGGCAACTAATGAAAAACTGTTTTTT. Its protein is CASSPGATNEKLFF.

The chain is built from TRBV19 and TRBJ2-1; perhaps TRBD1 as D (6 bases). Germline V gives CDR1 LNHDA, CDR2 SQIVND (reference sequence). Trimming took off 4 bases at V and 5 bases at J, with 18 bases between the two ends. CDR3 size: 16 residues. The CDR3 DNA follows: TGTGCCAGTAGTACCTGGCCGGACAGACATAACAATGAGCAGTTCTTC. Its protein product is CASSTWPDRHNNEQFF.

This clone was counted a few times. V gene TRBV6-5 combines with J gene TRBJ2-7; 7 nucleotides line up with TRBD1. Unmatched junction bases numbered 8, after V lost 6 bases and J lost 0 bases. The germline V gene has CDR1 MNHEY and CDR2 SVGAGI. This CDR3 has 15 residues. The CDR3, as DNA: TGTGCCAGCAGATTAAGCCGACAGGGCTCCTACGAGCAGTACTTC. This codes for CASRLSRQGSYEQYF.

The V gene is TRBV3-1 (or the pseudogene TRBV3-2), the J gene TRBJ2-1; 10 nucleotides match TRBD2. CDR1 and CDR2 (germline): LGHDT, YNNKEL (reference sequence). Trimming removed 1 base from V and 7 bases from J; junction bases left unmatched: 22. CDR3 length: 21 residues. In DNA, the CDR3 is TGTGCCAGCAGCCAAGGAGAGGCTAGCGGGAGCCCCTCCGGGTCGGGGAATGAGCAGTTCTTC. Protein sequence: CASSQGEASGSPSGSGNEQFF.

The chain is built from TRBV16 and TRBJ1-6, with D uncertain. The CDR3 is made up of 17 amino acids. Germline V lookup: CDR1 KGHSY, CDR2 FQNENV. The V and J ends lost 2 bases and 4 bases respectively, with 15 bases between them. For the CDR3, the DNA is TGTGCCAGCAGCCAAGGCCGGACTGAGTCATATAATTCACCCCTCCACTTT. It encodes CASSQGRTESYNSPLHF.

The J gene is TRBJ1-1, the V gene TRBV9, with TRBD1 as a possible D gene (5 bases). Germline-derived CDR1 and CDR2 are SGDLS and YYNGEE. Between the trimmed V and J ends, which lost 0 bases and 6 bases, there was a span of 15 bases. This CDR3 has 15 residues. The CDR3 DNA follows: TGTGCCAGCAGCGTAGCAGCAGGGAAGATGGCTGAAGCTTTCTTT. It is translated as CASSVAAGKMAEAFF.

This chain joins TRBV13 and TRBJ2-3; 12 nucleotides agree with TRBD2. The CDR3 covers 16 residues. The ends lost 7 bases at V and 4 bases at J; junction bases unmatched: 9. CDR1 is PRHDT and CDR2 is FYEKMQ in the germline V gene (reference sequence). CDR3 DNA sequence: TGTGCCAGCACCAGGCCTAGCGGGGGGGCCCCAGATACGCAGTATTTT. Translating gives CASTRPSGGAPDTQYF.

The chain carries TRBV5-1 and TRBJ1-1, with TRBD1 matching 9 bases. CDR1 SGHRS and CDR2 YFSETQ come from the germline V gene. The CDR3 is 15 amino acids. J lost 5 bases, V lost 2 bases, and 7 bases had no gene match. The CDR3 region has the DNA TGCGCCAGCAGCTTCAAACAGGGGGCAGGGACTGAAGCTTTCTTT. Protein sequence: CASSFKQGAGTEAFF. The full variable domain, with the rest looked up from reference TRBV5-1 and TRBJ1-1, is KAGVTQTPRYLIKTRGQQVTLSCSPISGHRSVSWYQQTPGQGLQFLFEYFSETQRNKGNFPGRFSGRQFSNSRSEMNVSTLELGDSALYLCASSFKQGAGTEAFFGQGTRLTVV.

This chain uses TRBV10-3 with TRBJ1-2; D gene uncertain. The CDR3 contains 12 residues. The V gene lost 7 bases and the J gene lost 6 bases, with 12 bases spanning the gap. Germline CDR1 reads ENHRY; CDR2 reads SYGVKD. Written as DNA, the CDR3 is TGTGCCATCACCGAGGGTGGGAATGGCTACACCTTC. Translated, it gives CAITEGGNGYTF.

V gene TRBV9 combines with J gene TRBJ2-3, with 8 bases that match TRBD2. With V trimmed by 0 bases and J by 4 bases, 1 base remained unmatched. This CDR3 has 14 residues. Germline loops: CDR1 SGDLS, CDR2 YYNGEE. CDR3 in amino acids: CASSVVREADTQYF. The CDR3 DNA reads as TGTGCCAGCAGCGTAGTGCGGGAGGCAGATACGCAGTATTTT.

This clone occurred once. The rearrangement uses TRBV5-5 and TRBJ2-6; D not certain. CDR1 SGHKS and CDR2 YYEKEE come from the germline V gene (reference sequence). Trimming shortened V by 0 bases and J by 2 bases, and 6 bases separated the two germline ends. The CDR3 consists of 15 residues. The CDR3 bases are TGTGCCAGCAGCTTGGTTGAGGCTGGGGCCAACGTCCTGACTTTC. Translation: CASSLVEAGANVLTF.

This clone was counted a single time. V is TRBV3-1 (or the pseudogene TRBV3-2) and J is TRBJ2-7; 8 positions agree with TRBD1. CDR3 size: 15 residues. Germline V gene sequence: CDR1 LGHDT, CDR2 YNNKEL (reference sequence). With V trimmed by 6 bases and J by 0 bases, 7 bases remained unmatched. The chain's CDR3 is CASRPGTGISYEQYF. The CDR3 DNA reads TGTGCCAGCAGACCCGGGACAGGTATCTCCTACGAGCAGTACTTC.

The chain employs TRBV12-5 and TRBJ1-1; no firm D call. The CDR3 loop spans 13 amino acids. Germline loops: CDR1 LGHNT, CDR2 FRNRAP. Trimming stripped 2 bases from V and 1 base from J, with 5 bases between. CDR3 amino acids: CASGLHTNTEAFF. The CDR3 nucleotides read TGTGCTAGTGGTTTGCACACGAACACTGAAGCTTTCTTT.

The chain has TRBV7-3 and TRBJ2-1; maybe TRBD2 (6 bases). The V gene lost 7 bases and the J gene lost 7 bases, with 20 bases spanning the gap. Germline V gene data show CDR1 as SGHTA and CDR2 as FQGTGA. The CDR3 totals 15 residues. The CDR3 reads CASTRGGAGRNEQFF. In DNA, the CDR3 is TGTGCCAGCACACGCGGCGGGGCTGGGAGGAATGAGCAGTTCTTC.

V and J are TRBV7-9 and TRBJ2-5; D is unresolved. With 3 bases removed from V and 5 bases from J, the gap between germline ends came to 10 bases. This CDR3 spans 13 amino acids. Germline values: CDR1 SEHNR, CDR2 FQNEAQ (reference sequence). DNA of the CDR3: TGTGCCAGCAGCTTCAACAGTGCGGAGACCCAGTACTTC. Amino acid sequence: CASSFNSAETQYF.

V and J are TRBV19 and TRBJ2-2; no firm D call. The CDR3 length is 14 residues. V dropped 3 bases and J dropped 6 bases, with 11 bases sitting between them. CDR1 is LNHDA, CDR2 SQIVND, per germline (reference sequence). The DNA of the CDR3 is TGTGCCAGTAGTATTGCGATTCTTTCCGGGGAGCTGTTTTTT. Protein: CASSIAILSGELFF.

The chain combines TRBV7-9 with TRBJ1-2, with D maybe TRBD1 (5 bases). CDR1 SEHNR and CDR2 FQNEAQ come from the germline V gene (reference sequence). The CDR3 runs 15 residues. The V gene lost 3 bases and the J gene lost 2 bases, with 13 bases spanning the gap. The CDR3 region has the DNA TGTGCCAGCAGCTTTCGCAGGGATCTGAACTATGGCTACACCTTC. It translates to CASSFRRDLNYGYTF.

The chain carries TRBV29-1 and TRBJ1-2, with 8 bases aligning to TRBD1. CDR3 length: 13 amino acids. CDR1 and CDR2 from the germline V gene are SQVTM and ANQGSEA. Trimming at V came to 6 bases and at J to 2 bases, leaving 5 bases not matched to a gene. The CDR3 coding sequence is TGCAGCGTCGCCCGACAGGGGAACTATGGCTACACCTTC. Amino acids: CSVARQGNYGYTF. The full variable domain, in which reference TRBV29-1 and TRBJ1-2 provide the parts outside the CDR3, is SAVISQKPSRDICQRGTSLTIQCQVDSQVTMMFWYRQQPGQSLTLIATANQGSEATYESGFVIDKFPISRPNLTFSTLTVSNMSPEDSSIYLCSVARQGNYGYTFGSGTRLTVV.

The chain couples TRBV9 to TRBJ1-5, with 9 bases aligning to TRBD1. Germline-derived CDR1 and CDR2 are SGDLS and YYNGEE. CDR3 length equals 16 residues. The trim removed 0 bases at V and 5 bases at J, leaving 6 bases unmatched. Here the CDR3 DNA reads TGTGCCAGCAGCGTAGGACCGGGACAGGGATATCAGCCCCAGCATTTT. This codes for CASSVGPGQGYQPQHF. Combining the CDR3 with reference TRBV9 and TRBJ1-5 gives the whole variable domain DSGVTQTPKHLITATGQRVTLRCSPRSGDLSVYWYQQSLDQGLQFLIQYYNGEERAKGNILERFSAQQFPDLHSELNLSSLELGDSALYFCASSVGPGQGYQPQHFGDGTRLSIL.

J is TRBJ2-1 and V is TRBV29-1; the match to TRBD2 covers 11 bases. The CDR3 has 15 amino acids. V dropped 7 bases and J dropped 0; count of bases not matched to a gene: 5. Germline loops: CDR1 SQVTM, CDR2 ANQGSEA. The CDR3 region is CSGGLAGGSYNEQFF. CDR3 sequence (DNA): TGCAGCGGCGGCCTAGCGGGAGGCTCCTACAATGAGCAGTTCTTC.

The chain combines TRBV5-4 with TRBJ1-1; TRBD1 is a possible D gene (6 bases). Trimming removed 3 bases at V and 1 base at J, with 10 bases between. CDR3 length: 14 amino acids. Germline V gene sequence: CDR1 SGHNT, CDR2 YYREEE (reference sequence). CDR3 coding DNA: TGTGCCAGCAGCTCAGGGGCCTCGAACACTGAAGCTTTCTTT. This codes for CASSSGASNTEAFF.

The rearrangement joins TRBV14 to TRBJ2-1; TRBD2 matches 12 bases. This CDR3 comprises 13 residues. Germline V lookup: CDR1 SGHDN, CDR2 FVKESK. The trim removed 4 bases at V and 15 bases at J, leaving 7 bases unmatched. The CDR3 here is CASSPSTSGRMFF. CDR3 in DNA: TGTGCCAGCAGCCCCTCGACTAGCGGGAGAATGTTCTTC.